The 22 T cell receptor beta chains listed next were all sequenced from one sample in a study of PD-1 blockade in classical Hodgkin lymphoma. The time point here: cycle 4 day 1 (C4D1), after less than seven weeks of nivolumab. The patients all showed relapse after autologous stem cell transplantation, while their brentuximab vedotin exposure varied. The assay was immunoSEQ multiplex PCR, and TCRdb's table has in-frame clones only and misses some. The repertoire includes under 130,000 clones, approximately 89% of them detected once, and around 20% sits in the top ten. The sequencing used peripheral blood mononuclear cells (PBMCs), collected before the fourth cycle of nivolumab. All receptors derive from a human donor with classical Hodgkin lymphoma.

This chain connects TRBV5-4 to TRBJ2-4; 9 nucleotides agree with TRBD2. The CDR3 is 18 amino acids. From germline, CDR1 is SGHNT and CDR2 YYREEE (reference sequence). Trimming cost V 2 bases and J 0 bases; bases outside gene matches: 9. CDR3 sequence: CASSLGTSHDIAKNIQYF. CDR3 nucleotide sequence: TGTGCCAGCAGCTTAGGGACTAGCCACGATATAGCCAAAAACATTCAGTACTTC.

This chain joins TRBV30 and TRBJ1-2, with no clear D. The CDR3 contains 15 residues. CDR1 is GTSNPN, CDR2 SVGIG, per germline (reference sequence). Trimming pared 2 bases from V and 4 bases from J, leaving 17 bases between. CDR3 bases: TGTGCCTGGAGTACACCCCCGGCAGCTTCCTATGGCTACACCTTC. It is translated as CAWSTPPAASYGYTF.

DNA of the CDR3: TGTGCCTGGCGGTACAGGGATCGATTCGGTGAGACCCAGTACTTC. It is translated as CAWRYRDRFGETQYF. The V and J genes are TRBV30 and TRBJ2-5; tentative D call: TRBD1 (6 bases). The CDR3 covers 15 residues. Germline V gene sequence: CDR1 GTSNPN, CDR2 SVGIG (reference sequence). Trimming took off 5 bases at V and 5 bases at J, with 21 bases between the two ends. Drawing the rest from reference TRBV30 and TRBJ2-5, the complete variable domain is SQTIHQWPATLVQPVGSPLSLECTVEGTSNPNLYWYRQAAGRGLQLLFYSVGIGQISSEVPQNLSASRPQDRQFILSSKKLLLSDSGFYLCAWRYRDRFGETQYFGPGTRLLVL.

The chain combines TRBV5-4 with TRBJ2-5, with D unresolved. In germline, CDR1 is SGHNT, CDR2 YYREEE (reference sequence). The ends were cut back, 4 bases at V and 5 bases at J, with 9 bases in the middle. The CDR3 has 12 residues. The CDR3 here is CASSVSGETQYF. Here the CDR3 DNA reads TGTGCCAGCAGCGTCTCCGGGGAGACCCAGTACTTC.

The chain recombines TRBV7-9 with TRBJ1-1; 7 bases are a match to TRBD1. The V segment lost 1 base and the J segment 5 bases; nucleotides outside the gene matches: 4. This CDR3 is built from 14 residues. In germline, CDR1 is SEHNR, CDR2 FQNEAQ (reference sequence). This chain's CDR3 is CASSLGQGRTEAFF. In DNA form, the CDR3 reads TGTGCCAGCAGCTTAGGACAGGGTCGGACTGAAGCTTTCTTT. Using reference TRBV7-9 and TRBJ1-1 for the parts outside the CDR3, the full variable domain is DTGVSQNPRHKITKRGQNVTFRCDPISEHNRLYWYRQTLGQGPEFLTYFQNEAQLEKSRLLSDRFSAERPKGSFSTLEIQRTEQGDSAMYLCASSLGQGRTEAFFGQGTRLTVV.

The chain uses TRBV19 and TRBJ1-1, with a possible D match to TRBD1 (5 bases). This CDR3 is built from 15 residues. Germline loops: CDR1 LNHDA, CDR2 SQIVND (reference sequence). The V end lost 5 bases, the J end lost 1 base, and 14 bases lay between the germline ends. The CDR3 protein is CASSSAGRPNTEAFF. CDR3 in DNA: TGTGCCAGTAGTTCGGCGGGACGGCCGAACACTGAAGCTTTCTTT.

This chain uses TRBV29-1 with TRBJ1-2; 7 bases are a match to TRBD1. The CDR3 is 14 amino acids. V was pared by 3 bases and J by 2 bases, with 6 bases of the junction left unmatched. Germline V CDR1 and CDR2: SQVTM, ANQGSEA. CDR3 region: CSVEGTAMNYGYTF. CDR3 nucleotides: TGCAGCGTTGAGGGGACAGCAATGAACTATGGCTACACCTTC.

A single count supports this clone. V usage is TRBV7-9 and J usage is TRBJ2-2, with TRBD2 matching over 7 bases. CDR1 and CDR2 from the germline V gene are SEHNR and FQNEAQ (reference sequence). This CDR3 spans 15 amino acids. The trim removed 3 bases at V and 4 bases at J, leaving 5 bases unmatched. CDR3 sequence: CASSFRLAGTGELFF. The DNA for the CDR3 is TGTGCCAGCAGCTTCCGACTAGCAGGCACCGGGGAGCTGTTTTTT.

V usage is TRBV10-2 and J usage is TRBJ1-2; D gene ambiguous. Germline V gene lookup returns CDR1 WSHSY and CDR2 SAAADI. V was cut by 2 bases and J by 6 bases, with 13 bases left in between. There are 14 residues in the CDR3. CDR3 coding DNA: TGCGCCAGCAGTGAGATTGGACCCAAAGATGGCTACACCTTC. It is translated as CASSEIGPKDGYTF.

This chain links TRBV19 with TRBJ1-1, with TRBD1 as a possible D gene (6 bases). Germline V lookup: CDR1 LNHDA, CDR2 SQIVND (reference sequence). The V and J ends lost 5 bases and 1 base respectively, with 8 bases between them. This CDR3 comprises 13 residues. Here the CDR3 reads CASSSTGNTEAFF. The DNA of the CDR3 is TGTGCCAGTAGTTCGACAGGGAACACTGAAGCTTTCTTT.

This chain joins TRBV5-1 and TRBJ2-7, with 10 nucleotides matching TRBD2. Germline V lookup: CDR1 SGHRS, CDR2 YFSETQ. Trimming took 6 bases from V and 4 from J; bases not matched to a gene: 10. This CDR3 region has 15 residues. The CDR3 bases are TGCGCCAGCACCTTAACTAGCGGGACAGGTTACGAGCAGTACTTC. This codes for CASTLTSGTGYEQYF.

The chain couples TRBV28 to TRBJ2-5; 14 bases are shared with TRBD2. The CDR3 extends over 16 amino acids. CDR1 is MDHEN, CDR2 SYDVKM, per germline. V lost 5 bases and J lost 6; bases outside the gene matches: 8. The CDR3 DNA is TGTGCCAGCAGTCCTGCGGGACTAGCGGGAGAAAAGACCCAGTACTTC. This codes for CASSPAGLAGEKTQYF.

The chain recombines TRBV15 with TRBJ2-5; possibly TRBD1 or TRBD2 for D (6 bases each). CDR3 size: 16 residues. The germline V gene has CDR1 LNHNV and CDR2 YYDKDF (reference sequence). The germline V and J ends were trimmed by 2 bases and 5 bases, with 18 bases remaining between them. CDR3 nucleotides: TGTGCCACCAGCAGAAGCCTGGAGGGGGTAGGGGAGACCCAGTACTTC. This encodes CATSRSLEGVGETQYF.

The rearrangement joins TRBV28 to TRBJ1-1; the D gene is possibly TRBD1 (6 bases). The CDR3 has 18 residues. V lost 2 bases, J lost 4 bases, and 23 bases lay in between. CDR1 MDHEN and CDR2 SYDVKM come from the germline V gene. The CDR3 reads CASSLQEPGHRRRTEAFF. The CDR3 DNA reads as TGTGCCAGCAGTTTACAGGAACCGGGACATAGACGGCGCACTGAAGCTTTCTTT.

The V gene is TRBV30, the J gene TRBJ2-7; TRBD1 might be the D (5 bases). Germline CDR1 is GTSNPN and CDR2 is SVGIG (reference sequence). CDR3 size: 11 residues. The V gene lost 2 bases and the J gene lost 7 bases, with 9 bases spanning the gap. CDR3 sequence (DNA): TGTGCCTGGAGTTATACAGGAGAGCAGTACTTC. Translated: CAWSYTGEQYF.

CDR3 in DNA: TGTGCCACCAGCAGAGATGAGGGGGCGGGCGAAAAACTGTTTTTT. This translates into CATSRDEGAGEKLFF. The rearrangement uses TRBV15 and TRBJ1-4; TRBD1 matches at 7 bases. The CDR3 has 15 residues. Losses at the gene ends were 0 bases for V and 8 bases for J; bases not matched to a gene: 6. Germline CDR1 and CDR2: LNHNV and YYDKDF (reference sequence).

This chain links TRBV10-1 with TRBJ2-5; no clear D gene. Trimming cost V 2 bases and J 2 bases, with 9 bases left between them. From germline, CDR1 is WNHNN and CDR2 SYGVQD (reference sequence). The CDR3 loop spans 14 amino acids. The CDR3 sequence: CASSEGRTQETQYF. The CDR3, as DNA: TGCGCCAGCAGTGAGGGCCGCACACAAGAGACCCAGTACTTC.

CDR3 nucleotides: TGTGCCAGCAGTTACGGGGGATCCGAAAAACTGTTTTTT. Its translation is CASSYGGSEKLFF. This sequence joins TRBV6-5 and TRBJ1-4, with a weak D call TRBD1 (5 bases). Germline CDR1 reads MNHEY; CDR2 reads SVGAGI. CDR3 size: 13 residues. V was cut by 2 bases and J by 8 bases, with 9 bases left in between.

V gene TRBV5-6 combines with J gene TRBJ2-5, with 7 bases aligning to TRBD1. V lost 2 bases to trimming and J lost 6 bases; unmatched junction nucleotides: 10. Germline-derived CDR1 and CDR2 are SGHDT and YYEEEE. CDR3 length equals 15 residues. The chain's CDR3 is CASSLGPQGVKTQYF. In DNA form, the CDR3 reads TGTGCCAGCAGCTTAGGACCCCAGGGGGTAAAGACCCAGTACTTC.

The chain has TRBV5-1 and TRBJ1-1; no firm D call. Germline V CDR1 and CDR2: SGHRS, YFSETQ. V lost 0 bases, J lost 5 bases, and 11 bases lay in between. The CDR3 has 14 residues. Here the CDR3 reads CASSLDLSGTEAFF. The DNA for the CDR3 is TGCGCCAGCAGCTTGGATCTGTCTGGGACTGAAGCTTTCTTT.

The V call is TRBV4-1, the J call TRBJ1-5; D gene uncertain. Per germline, CDR1 MGHRA and CDR2 YSYEKL. V gave up 3 bases and J gave up 6 bases, with 27 bases separating them. The length of the CDR3 is 19 residues. CDR3 DNA: TGCGCCAGCAGCCACGATCAGCAATCAGCCCCAGCATTCTTTCAGCCCCAGCATTTT. Protein sequence: CASSHDQQSAPAFFQPQHF.

This clone was seen a few times. The chain combines TRBV7-9 with TRBJ1-2, with TRBD1 identical over 8 bases. Trimming cost V 1 base and J 2 bases; bases outside gene matches: 3. Germline lookup yields CDR1 SEHNR and CDR2 FQNEAQ (reference sequence). The CDR3 contains 15 residues. CDR3 sequence reads: CASSLVRGRNYGYTF. For the CDR3, the DNA is TGTGCCAGCAGCTTAGTCAGGGGGCGGAACTATGGCTACACCTTC. The full variable domain, in which reference TRBV7-9 and TRBJ1-2 provide the parts outside the CDR3, is DTGVSQNPRHKITKRGQNVTFRCDPISEHNRLYWYRQTLGQGPEFLTYFQNEAQLEKSRLLSDRFSAERPKGSFSTLEIQRTEQGDSAMYLCASSLVRGRNYGYTFGSGTRLTVV.